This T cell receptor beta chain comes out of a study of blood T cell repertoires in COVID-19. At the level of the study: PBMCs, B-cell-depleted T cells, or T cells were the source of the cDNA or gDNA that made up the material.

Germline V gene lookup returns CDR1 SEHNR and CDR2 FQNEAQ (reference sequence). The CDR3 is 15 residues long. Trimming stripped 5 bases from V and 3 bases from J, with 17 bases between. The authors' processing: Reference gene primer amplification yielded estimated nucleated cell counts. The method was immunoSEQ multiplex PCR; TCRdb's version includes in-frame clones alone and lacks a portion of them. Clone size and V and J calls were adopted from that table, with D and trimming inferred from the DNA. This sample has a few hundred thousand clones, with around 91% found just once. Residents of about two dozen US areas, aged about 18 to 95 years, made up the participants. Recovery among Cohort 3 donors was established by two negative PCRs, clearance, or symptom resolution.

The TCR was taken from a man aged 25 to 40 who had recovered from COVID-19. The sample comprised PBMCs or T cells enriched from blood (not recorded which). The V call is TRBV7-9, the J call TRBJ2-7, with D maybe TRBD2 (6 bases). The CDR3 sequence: CASSALGTGDYEQYF. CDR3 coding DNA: TGTGCCAGCAGCGCCCTCGGGACGGGGGACTACGAGCAGTACTTC.